This T cell receptor beta chain was sequenced during a study of CD8 T cells in ankylosing spondylitis. TCRdb recomputed calls from the 5' RACE reads with MiXCR, one row per CDR3 protein. The repertoire holds 200,000 to 250,000 distinct CDR3 sequences, about 10% seen once, with approximately 20% in the top ten. General study results and limits: Eight highly homologous variants made up a TCR beta motif, and this motif appeared characteristic of ankylosing spondylitis blood. Prior literature has documented some motif variants in synovial fluid and blood from reactive arthritis. Within matched ankylosing spondylitis synovial fluid, disease-linked clones were reportedly significantly enriched.

This clonotype showed up many times. The antigen remains undetermined. V lost 2 bases, J lost 1 base, and 13 bases lay in between. The CDR3 extends over 15 amino acids. Germline loops: CDR1 SGHRS, CDR2 YFSETQ. The sequenced sample was blood, either unsorted or a sorted T cell fraction (not recorded which). The chain uses TRBV5-1 and TRBJ2-7; D ambiguous. The receptor comes from a male donor with ankylosing spondylitis or in good health (not recorded which). The CDR3 sequence: CASSLDLSSSYEQYF. Written as DNA, the CDR3 is TGCGCCAGCAGCTTAGACCTTAGCAGTTCCTACGAGCAGTACTTC.